The 26 T cell receptor beta chains in this list originate from one sample, sequenced in a study of cytomegalovirus exposure and HLA in healthy donors. PCR was performed using 60 Vbeta and 13 Jbeta primers. TCRdb's copy holds only in-frame clones and misses some; the assay was immunoSEQ multiplex PCR. Its table lists tens of thousands of clones. Sequenced sample: PBMCs. The origin of the receptors is a woman aged 40 to 55 in good health and CMV-seropositive.

The chain employs TRBV11-2 and TRBJ2-7; TRBD1 might be the D (6 bases). The CDR3 extends over 13 amino acids. Germline assignment: CDR1 SGHAT and CDR2 FQNNGV. V was clipped by 1 base and J by 4 bases, with 8 bases between them. The CDR3 region is CASSLGTAYEQYF. For the CDR3, the DNA is TGTGCCAGCAGCTTAGGGACAGCGTACGAGCAGTACTTC. Full variable domain (rest looked up from reference TRBV11-2 and TRBJ2-7): EAGVAQSPRYKIIEKRQSVAFWCNPISGHATLYWYQQILGQGPKLLIQFQNNGVVDDSQLPKDRFSAERLKGVDSTLKIQPAKLEDSAVYLCASSLGTAYEQYFGPGTRLTVT.

The chain joins TRBV5-1 to TRBJ1-6; the D is unclear. The CDR3 is 14 amino acids. Trimming removed 4 bases from V and 10 bases from J, with 15 bases in between. CDR1 is SGHRS and CDR2 is YFSETQ in the germline V gene. CDR3 protein: CASSPADGESPLHF. The CDR3 nucleotides are TGCGCCAGCAGCCCGGCGGACGGGGAATCACCCCTCCACTTT. Looking up the rest from reference TRBV5-1 and TRBJ1-6 gives the full variable domain: KAGVTQTPRYLIKTRGQQVTLSCSPISGHRSVSWYQQTPGQGLQFLFEYFSETQRNKGNFPGRFSGRQFSNSRSEMNVSTLELGDSALYLCASSPADGESPLHFGNGTRLTVT.

This rearrangement joins TRBV19 to TRBJ1-1; 8 nucleotides match TRBD1. The CDR3 has 16 amino acids. The germline V gene encodes CDR1 LNHDA and CDR2 SQIVND (reference sequence). The V gene end was trimmed by 6 bases and the J gene end by 0 bases; junction bases not matched to a gene: 9. For the CDR3, the DNA is TGTGCCAGTAGCACACCAGGACAGGGTATGAACACTGAAGCTTTCTTT. It is translated as CASSTPGQGMNTEAFF. The complete variable domain, with remaining parts taken from reference TRBV19 and TRBJ1-1, reads DGGITQSPKYLFRKEGQNVTLSCEQNLNHDAMYWYRQDPGQGLRLIYYSQIVNDFQKGDIAEGYSVSREKKESFPLTVTSAQKNPTAFYLCASSTPGQGMNTEAFFGQGTRLTVV.

The V and J genes are TRBV5-6 and TRBJ2-5; weak D call: TRBD2 (6 bases). V gave up 4 bases and J gave up 5 bases, with 12 bases separating them. Per germline, CDR1 SGHDT and CDR2 YYEEEE. The CDR3 length is 13 residues. The CDR3 DNA reads TGTGCCAGCAGCCTCGGGAGAGGGGAGACCCAGTACTTC. This sequence encodes CASSLGRGETQYF.

V and J are TRBV5-5 and TRBJ1-1, with D hard to call. In germline, CDR1 is SGHKS, CDR2 YYEKEE (reference sequence). This CDR3 contains 14 residues. Trimming left V 3 bases short and J 2 bases short, with 11 bases between. CDR3 DNA: TGTGCCAGCAGCTCACACGTCATTAACACTGAAGCTTTCTTT. Translation gives CASSSHVINTEAFF. Drawing the rest from reference TRBV5-5 and TRBJ1-1, the complete variable domain is DAGVTQSPTHLIKTRGQQVTLRCSPISGHKSVSWYQQVLGQGPQFIFQYYEKEERGRGNFPDRFSARQFPNYSSELNVNALLLGDSALYLCASSSHVINTEAFFGQGTRLTVV.

The V call is TRBV28, the J call TRBJ1-5; weak D call: TRBD1 (5 bases). Trimming stripped 5 bases from V and 0 bases from J, with 14 bases between. The CDR3 covers 16 residues. The germline gives CDR1 MDHEN, CDR2 SYDVKM. CDR3 DNA sequence: TGTGCCAGCAGTCTGAGGCGACAGTATAGCAATCAGCCCCAGCATTTT. Its translation: CASSLRRQYSNQPQHF.

This chain connects TRBV10-1 to TRBJ2-7, with a possible D match to TRBD2 (5 bases). V gave up 8 bases and J gave up 4 bases, with 18 bases separating them. The CDR3 has 14 amino acids. Looked up from germline, CDR1 is WNHNN and CDR2 is SYGVQD (reference sequence). This CDR3 is CASRWGVDAYEQYF. In DNA, the CDR3 is TGCGCCAGCCGTTGGGGAGTCGATGCGTACGAGCAGTACTTC.

The V call is TRBV19, the J call TRBJ2-1; 10 bases fit TRBD2. Trimming at V came to 8 bases and at J to 9 bases, leaving 7 bases not matched to a gene. CDR3 size: 13 residues. Germline V gene sequence: CDR1 LNHDA, CDR2 SQIVND (reference sequence). The CDR3 DNA follows: TGTGCCAGTGAGCGGGGGGGCTCCCCTGAGCAGTTCTTC. Translating it yields CASERGGSPEQFF.

The rearrangement links TRBV19 to TRBJ1-5; 7 bases agree with TRBD1. CDR3 size: 13 residues. Germline assignment: CDR1 LNHDA and CDR2 SQIVND (reference sequence). V lost 6 bases and J lost 6; bases outside the gene matches: 5. The CDR3 loop reads CASSQGVGQPQHF. CDR3 DNA: TGTGCCAGTAGCCAGGGGGTAGGTCAGCCCCAGCATTTT.

The chain employs TRBV5-8 and TRBJ2-5, with TRBD1 matching over 7 bases. This CDR3 is 14 amino acids long. Germline CDR1 reads SGHTS; CDR2 reads YDEGEE. The V gene end was trimmed by 0 bases and the J gene end by 2 bases; junction bases not matched to a gene: 1. Here the CDR3 reads CASSLEQGQETQYF. For the CDR3, the DNA is TGTGCCAGCAGCTTGGAACAGGGGCAAGAGACCCAGTACTTC.

The chain is built from TRBV19 and TRBJ2-1, with D perhaps TRBD2 (6 bases). Trimming cost V 7 bases and J 4 bases, with 8 bases left between them. Germline assignment: CDR1 LNHDA and CDR2 SQIVND (reference sequence). The CDR3 runs 12 residues. CDR3 sequence: CASTGDYNEQFF. In nucleotides, the CDR3 is TGTGCCAGTACGGGGGATTACAATGAGCAGTTCTTC. The full variable domain, with the rest looked up from reference TRBV19 and TRBJ2-1, is DGGITQSPKYLFRKEGQNVTLSCEQNLNHDAMYWYRQDPGQGLRLIYYSQIVNDFQKGDIAEGYSVSREKKESFPLTVTSAQKNPTAFYLCASTGDYNEQFFGPGTRLTVL.

The chain carries TRBV4-1 and TRBJ2-2, with 10 bases that match TRBD2. V was pared by 2 bases and J by 7 bases, with 7 bases of the junction left unmatched. CDR3 length: 16 residues. CDR1 MGHRA and CDR2 YSYEKL come from the germline V gene. Written as DNA, the CDR3 is TGCGCCAGCAGCCAATATCCGGGGACTAGCGTCGGGGAGCTGTTTTTT. Protein product: CASSQYPGTSVGELFF.

This chain connects TRBV6-5 to TRBJ2-2, with D possibly TRBD1 on 7 matching bases. The CDR3 has 16 residues. The germline V gene encodes CDR1 MNHEY and CDR2 SVGAGI. The V gene lost 4 bases and the J gene lost 1 base, with 13 bases spanning the gap. CDR3 nucleotide sequence: TGTGCCAGCAGTTCCGGGCGGGACAGGAACACCGGGGAGCTGTTTTTT. As protein: CASSSGRDRNTGELFF.

This chain connects TRBV5-1 to TRBJ2-1, with TRBD2 identical over 12 bases. Germline trimming cut 3 bases from V and 6 bases from J; bases unmatched to any gene: 4. This CDR3 has 15 residues. Germline loops: CDR1 SGHRS, CDR2 YFSETQ. CDR3 loop: CASSYRLAGVNEQFF. CDR3 bases: TGCGCCAGCAGCTACAGACTAGCGGGAGTCAATGAGCAGTTCTTC.

This rearrangement joins TRBV7-2 to TRBJ2-3; D is possibly TRBD2 (6 bases). Trimming stripped 3 bases from V and 1 base from J, with 11 bases between. The CDR3 consists of 15 residues. Germline V CDR1 and CDR2: SGHTA, FQGNSA. The DNA for the CDR3 is TGTGCCAGCAGCTTCACGGGAGTGGGCACAGATACGCAGTATTTT. Translated, it gives CASSFTGVGTDTQYF.

The V gene is TRBV6-4, the J gene TRBJ2-1; perhaps TRBD2 as D (5 bases). This CDR3 region has 15 residues. Per germline, CDR1 MRHNA and CDR2 SNTAGT. V shed 4 bases and J shed 4 bases, with 14 bases lying between them. The CDR3: CASSGGTGIYNEQFF. The CDR3 nucleotides read TGTGCCAGCAGTGGGGGTACGGGAATATACAATGAGCAGTTCTTC.

V gene TRBV11-3 combines with J gene TRBJ2-7; D not certain. V shed 5 bases and J shed 7 bases, with 15 bases lying between them. This CDR3 has 13 residues. CDR1 is SGHNT and CDR2 is YENEEA in the germline V gene. CDR3 residues: CASSPSAVEEQYF. The CDR3 DNA is TGTGCCAGCAGCCCGTCCGCAGTGGAGGAGCAGTACTTC.

V and J are TRBV5-1 and TRBJ2-7; 9 nucleotides align to TRBD1. In germline, CDR1 is SGHRS, CDR2 YFSETQ. With 9 bases clipped from V and 5 bases from J, the junction kept 12 bases outside the gene matches. CDR3 length: 14 amino acids. The CDR3, as DNA: TGCGCCAACCCCTATGGGACAGGGAGGCACGAGCAGTACTTC. This encodes CANPYGTGRHEQYF.

The chain combines TRBV5-1 with TRBJ2-5; a weak D match, TRBD2 (5 bases). CDR3 length equals 15 residues. Germline V CDR1 and CDR2: SGHRS, YFSETQ. Trimming cost V 5 bases and J 1 base, with 15 bases left between them. In nucleotides, the CDR3 is TGCGCCAGCAGGGGGAGTTGGAGCGGCCAAGAGACCCAGTACTTC. This gives the protein CASRGSWSGQETQYF.

The chain joins TRBV29-1 to TRBJ1-2, with a possible D match to TRBD1 (5 bases). CDR1 is SQVTM and CDR2 is ANQGSEA in the germline V gene. The CDR3 sequence is 14 residues long. The ends were cut back, 6 bases at V and 6 bases at J, with 20 bases in the middle. The CDR3 bases are TGCAGCGTGGGGGGGGATAGAGGGAACCATGGCTACACCTTC. This sequence encodes CSVGGDRGNHGYTF.

The gene calls are TRBV19 and TRBJ1-2; 9 bases line up with TRBD1. Germline V gene lookup returns CDR1 LNHDA and CDR2 SQIVND (reference sequence). V gave up 3 bases and J gave up 7 bases; unmatched junction bases: 9. The CDR3 contains 15 residues. The CDR3 DNA follows: TGTGCCAGTAGTATTGGGACAGGGTCCCGGGGTGGCTACACCTTC. Amino acid sequence: CASSIGTGSRGGYTF. Together with reference TRBV19 and TRBJ1-2, the CDR3 gives the full variable domain: DGGITQSPKYLFRKEGQNVTLSCEQNLNHDAMYWYRQDPGQGLRLIYYSQIVNDFQKGDIAEGYSVSREKKESFPLTVTSAQKNPTAFYLCASSIGTGSRGGYTFGSGTRLTVV.

The chain links TRBV7-6 to TRBJ2-2; a weak D match, TRBD2 (7 bases). V lost 1 base to trimming and J lost 1 base, with 13 bases between them. The CDR3 extends over 17 amino acids. In germline, CDR1 is SGHVS, CDR2 FNYEAQ. The CDR3 is CASSLVGGARNTGELFF. For the CDR3, the DNA is TGTGCCAGCAGCTTAGTTGGGGGGGCCCGGAACACCGGGGAGCTGTTTTTT.

The chain uses TRBV30 and TRBJ1-1; D perhaps matches TRBD1 (5 bases). The CDR3 has 12 residues. The V and J ends lost 4 bases and 1 base respectively, with 7 bases between them. Per germline, CDR1 GTSNPN and CDR2 SVGIG (reference sequence). The CDR3 protein is CAWIGANTEAFF. CDR3 nucleotides: TGTGCCTGGATAGGGGCGAACACTGAAGCTTTCTTT.

The chain combines TRBV9 with TRBJ2-7; D perhaps matches TRBD1 (5 bases). V was trimmed by 1 base and J by 5 bases, leaving 13 bases between them. The CDR3 consists of 14 residues. The germline gives CDR1 SGDLS, CDR2 YYNGEE. CDR3 coding DNA: TGTGCCAGCAGCGTACAGGGAATTGGCGACGAGCAGTACTTC. Protein: CASSVQGIGDEQYF.

The chain couples TRBV7-8 to TRBJ1-2; TRBD1 might be the D (5 bases). The germline V gene has CDR1 SGHVS and CDR2 FQNEAQ. V lost 8 bases, J lost 4 bases, and 14 bases lay in between. The CDR3 totals 13 residues. The CDR3 nucleotides read TGTGCCAGCTCTCTCACAGGCTTCTATGGCTACACCTTC. Amino acids: CASSLTGFYGYTF.

The J gene is TRBJ2-3, the V gene TRBV10-1; no clear D gene. V was pared by 3 bases and J by 6 bases, with 7 bases between. The CDR3 contains 12 residues. CDR1 and CDR2 (germline): WNHNN, SYGVQD (reference sequence). The CDR3 loop reads CASSEQLDTQYF. Written as DNA, the CDR3 is TGCGCCAGCAGTGAACAGCTCGATACGCAGTATTTT.